The 2 T cell receptor beta chains in this list originate from one sample, sequenced in a study of blood T cell repertoires in COVID-19. Assay: immunoSEQ multiplex PCR; the TCRdb copy retains only in-frame clones and omits some. Of 100,000 to 150,000 clones in the sample, 70% to 90% were seen once. The sequenced material came from peripheral blood. The receptors come from a woman older than 75 with acute or convalescent COVID-19.

J is TRBJ1-1 and V is TRBV11-2; 8 nucleotides line up with TRBD1. Germline values: CDR1 SGHAT, CDR2 FQNNGV. With 1 base clipped from V and 4 bases from J, the junction kept 14 bases outside the gene matches. The CDR3 loop spans 18 amino acids. CDR3 nucleotide sequence: TGTGCCAGCAGCTTAGGGGTCGGCAGGGGGCCTTTGGGCACTGAAGCTTTCTTT. Translation gives CASSLGVGRGPLGTEAFF.

This clone has a single count. The J gene is TRBJ2-2, the V gene TRBV5-1; TRBD2 matches 11 bases. The CDR3 runs 17 residues. The ends lost 2 bases at V and 2 bases at J; junction bases unmatched: 5. Germline-derived CDR1 and CDR2 are SGHRS and YFSETQ. The CDR3 protein is CASSFGSGGANTGELFF. The CDR3 DNA reads as TGCGCCAGCAGCTTTGGTAGCGGGGGGGCAAACACCGGGGAGCTGTTTTTT.